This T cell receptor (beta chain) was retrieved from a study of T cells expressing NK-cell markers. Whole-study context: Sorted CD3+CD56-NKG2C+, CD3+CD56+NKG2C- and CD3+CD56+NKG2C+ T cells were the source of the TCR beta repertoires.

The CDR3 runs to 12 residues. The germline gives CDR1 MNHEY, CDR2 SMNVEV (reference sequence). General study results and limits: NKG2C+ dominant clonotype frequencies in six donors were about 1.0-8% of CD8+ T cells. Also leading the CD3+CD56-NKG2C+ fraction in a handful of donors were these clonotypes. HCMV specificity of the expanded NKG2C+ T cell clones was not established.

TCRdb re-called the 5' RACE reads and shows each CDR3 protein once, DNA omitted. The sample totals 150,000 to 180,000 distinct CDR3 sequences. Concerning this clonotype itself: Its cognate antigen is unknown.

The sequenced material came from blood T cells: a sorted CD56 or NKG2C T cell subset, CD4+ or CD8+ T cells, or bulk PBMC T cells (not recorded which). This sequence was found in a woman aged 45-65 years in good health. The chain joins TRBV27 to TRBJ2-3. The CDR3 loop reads CASSSSVDTQYF.